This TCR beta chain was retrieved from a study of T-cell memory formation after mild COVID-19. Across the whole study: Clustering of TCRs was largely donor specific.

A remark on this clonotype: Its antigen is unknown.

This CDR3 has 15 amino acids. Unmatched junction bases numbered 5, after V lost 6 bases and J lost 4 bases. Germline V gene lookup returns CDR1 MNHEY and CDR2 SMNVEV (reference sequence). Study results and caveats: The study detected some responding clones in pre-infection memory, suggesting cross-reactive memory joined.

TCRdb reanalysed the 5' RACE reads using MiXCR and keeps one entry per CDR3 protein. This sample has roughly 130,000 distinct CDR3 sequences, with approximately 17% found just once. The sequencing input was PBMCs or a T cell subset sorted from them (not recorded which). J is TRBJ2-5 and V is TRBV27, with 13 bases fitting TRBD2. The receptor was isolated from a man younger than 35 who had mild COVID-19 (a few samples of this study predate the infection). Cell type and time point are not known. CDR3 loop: CASSMTSGGIETQYF. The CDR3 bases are TGTGCCAGCAGCATGACTAGCGGGGGGATAGAGACCCAGTACTTC.